The present T cell receptor beta chain was sequenced within a study of shared clonotypes between healthy human individuals. Study-level results: What naive subsets generally showed was a larger estimated richness than memory subsets showed.

In regard to this clone: Its antigen is unidentified. Other DNA sequences within the sample encode an identical CDR3.

Assay: immunoSEQ multiplex PCR; the TCRdb copy retains only in-frame clones and omits some. Seen here are around 2.5 million clones, roughly 93% observed once, and the top ten hold 0.36%. Donation came from healthy HIV-negative adults that had no recent acute infections or vaccinations. Nashville, Tennessee was home to all donors, each a Caucasian adult. CDR1 is MDHEN and CDR2 is SYDVKM in the germline V gene. The germline V and J ends were trimmed by 2 bases and 5 bases, with 6 bases remaining between them. There are 12 residues in the CDR3. This TCR derives from a man aged 18-30 years in good health. Some clones in this sample may be carry-over from other donors' samples. This chain links TRBV28 with TRBJ1-1; no definite D call. The source material was naive CD4+ T cells from PBMCs. Described subset: CD45RA+ positively selected. DNA of the CDR3: TGTGCCAGCAGTTTAAGGGCAACTGAAGCTTTCTTT. Translated, it gives CASSLRATEAFF.